This T cell receptor beta chain originates from a study of CD8+ T cells in alopecia areata. Overall study context: The tofacitinib course ran for 6 to 18 months and was followed by 6 months off drug. Overall study results and limits: Normal-skin resident alphabeta T cells also appear among scalp sample sequences. Lesional scalp, notably in alopecia totalis/universalis, had clonality above that of normal scalp. While tofacitinib was given, many expanded lesional clones persisted in scalp and blood.

Specified treatment: oral pan-JAK inhibitor, 5-10 mg twice daily. Following RNA extraction, reverse transcription yielded cDNA that acted as the sequencing template. Profiling relied on immunoSEQ multiplex PCR, and the TCRdb table lists in-frame clones only, not all of them. This table has 110,000 to 150,000 clones, 70% to 90% appearing once. Germline V gives CDR1 MNHEY, CDR2 SVGAGI. The CDR3 loop spans 15 amino acids. Germline trimming cut 3 bases from V and 4 bases from J; bases unmatched to any gene: 3. As to this clone: Its antigen remains unknown.

Sequenced material: CD8+ T cells sorted from blood, taken at week 4, from a patient treated with tofacitinib. The gene calls are TRBV6-5 and TRBJ2-3, with 11 bases lining up with TRBD2. The sequence derives from a human donor with alopecia areata. CDR3 in amino acids: CASSYYSGGADTQYF. CDR3 nucleotide sequence: TGTGCCAGCAGTTATTATAGCGGGGGGGCAGATACGCAGTATTTT.